This T cell receptor beta chain is from a study of OX40 agonist ivuxolimab in advanced cancers. V lost 4 bases to trimming and J lost 5 bases; unmatched junction nucleotides: 10. Germline V gene lookup returns CDR1 SGHNT and CDR2 YYREEE (reference sequence). The CDR3 runs to 15 residues. TCRdb's copy holds only in-frame clones and misses some; the assay was immunoSEQ multiplex PCR. The table includes tens of thousands of clones, approximately 86% detected once. The TCR comes from an adult with an advanced solid tumor such as melanoma, head and neck, liver or kidney cancer. The material sequenced was CD4+ or CD8+ T cells sorted from blood, taken in a trial of the OX40 agonist ivuxolimab. The rearrangement uses TRBV5-4 and TRBJ2-5, with TRBD2 identical over 8 bases. As DNA, the CDR3 is TGTGCCAGCAGCACCGGGACTAGAGGGCGGGAGACCCAGTACTTC. Amino acid sequence: CASSTGTRGRETQYF.